These 21 T cell receptor beta chains were all obtained from the same sample, sequenced in a study of blood T cell repertoires in COVID-19. TCRdb's table, derived via immunoSEQ multiplex PCR, lists solely in-frame clones and lacks some. The sample has about 190,000 clones, about 88% seen once. The material sequenced was peripheral blood. The source of these receptors is a man between 70 and 80 years old with active or convalescent COVID-19.

J is TRBJ1-2 and V is TRBV10-1, with D hard to call. CDR1 and CDR2 (germline): WNHNN, SYGVQD (reference sequence). This CDR3 spans 17 amino acids. Trimming stripped 7 bases from V and 1 base from J, with 22 bases between. The CDR3 loop reads CASIFRHAPIYNYGYTF. In nucleotides, the CDR3 is TGCGCCAGCATTTTCCGACACGCGCCTATTTATAACTATGGCTACACCTTC.

The table lists this clone with a count of one. The chain is built from TRBV6-2 or TRBV6-3 and TRBJ2-5; perhaps TRBD2 as D (6 bases). The CDR3 covers 15 residues. V lost 3 bases and J lost 5, with 16 bases in between. In germline, CDR1 is MNHEY, CDR2 SVGEGT. The CDR3 DNA sequence: TGTGCCAGCAGTTATGCTCCCGGGAGTATGGAGACCCAGTACTTC. Encoded protein: CASSYAPGSMETQYF.

The chain carries TRBV28 and TRBJ2-7; D uncertain. Germline-derived CDR1 and CDR2 are MDHEN and SYDVKM. This CDR3 has 17 residues. The V end was cut by 8 bases, the J end by 4 bases, with 27 bases between. For the CDR3, the DNA is TGTGCCAGCCCGCCCCAGACAACATTGAACCTCCTATACGAGCAGTACTTC. This sequence encodes CASPPQTTLNLLYEQYF.

Note on this clone: Other DNA sequences of this sample code for an identical CDR3. The genes are TRBV4-1 and TRBJ2-7; 8 bases agree with TRBD1. CDR1 and CDR2 from the germline V gene are MGHRA and YSYEKL. The V and J ends lost 1 base and 4 bases, in that order; junction bases with no gene match: 6. CDR3 length: 15 amino acids. CDR3 nucleotide sequence: TGCGCCAGCAGCCAAGTTCCAGGGGGCACGTACGAGCAGTACTTC. Encoded protein: CASSQVPGGTYEQYF.

The V and J genes are TRBV7-2 and TRBJ2-1; 8 bases are shared with TRBD1. The CDR3 extends over 14 amino acids. V shed 7 bases and J 5 bases; nucleotides not matched to a gene: 7. Germline V gene sequence: CDR1 SGHTA, CDR2 FQGNSA. For the CDR3, the DNA is TGTGCCAGCACCGTGGACAGGGCTCACAATGAGCAGTTCTTC. It encodes CASTVDRAHNEQFF.

The rearrangement joins TRBV11-2 to TRBJ2-7; D uncertain. V was trimmed by 2 bases and J by 3 bases, leaving 23 bases between them. Germline values: CDR1 SGHAT, CDR2 FQNNGV. The CDR3 is 18 amino acids. The CDR3 DNA reads TGTGCCAGCAGCTTAACAAGTACGGCCCGGCGGCCTGGCTACGAGCAGTACTTC. Protein sequence: CASSLTSTARRPGYEQYF.

V and J are TRBV15 and TRBJ2-2; 14 bases line up with TRBD2. With 1 base clipped from V and 5 bases from J, the junction kept 3 bases outside the gene matches. The CDR3 length is 17 residues. Germline-derived CDR1 and CDR2 are LNHNV and YYDKDF (reference sequence). DNA of the CDR3: TGTGCCACCAGCAGAGCGGGACTAGCGGGGGCTACCGGGGAGCTGTTTTTT. Translation: CATSRAGLAGATGELFF.

The rearrangement links TRBV10-2 to TRBJ1-5, with D perhaps matching TRBD1 (5 bases). Per the germline V gene, CDR1 is WSHSY and CDR2 is SAAADI. Trimming cost V 3 bases and J 4 bases, with 10 bases left between them. The CDR3 spans 14 residues. The CDR3 is CASSDGGGNQPQHF. The DNA for the CDR3 is TGCGCCAGCAGTGACGGGGGGGGGAATCAGCCCCAGCATTTT.

The rearrangement joins TRBV3-1 (or the pseudogene TRBV3-2) to TRBJ2-7; TRBD2 is a possible D gene (6 bases). The V and J ends lost 1 base and 9 bases respectively, with 10 bases between them. The CDR3 is 12 residues long. Germline loops: CDR1 LGHDT, CDR2 YNNKEL (reference sequence). CDR3 protein: CASSQAGLGQYF. The CDR3, as DNA: TGTGCCAGCAGCCAAGCGGGACTCGGGCAGTACTTC.

The chain recombines TRBV23-1 with TRBJ2-2; 8 nucleotides agree with TRBD2. TRBV23-1 is labeled an ORF, and its function is uncertain. This CDR3 comprises 15 residues. V was pared by 4 bases and J by 5 bases, with 6 bases of the junction left unmatched. CDR3: CASSLGRGRTGELFF. The CDR3 DNA reads TGCGCCAGCAGTCTTGGGCGCGGGAGGACCGGGGAGCTGTTTTTT.

The rearrangement joins TRBV6-2 or TRBV6-3 to TRBJ2-7, with D possibly TRBD1 on 7 matching bases. Looked up from germline, CDR1 is MNHEY and CDR2 is SVGEGT. V was clipped by 4 bases and J by 5 bases, with 18 bases between them. The CDR3 is 15 amino acids. The CDR3 region is CASSSRRAGGNEQYF. Written as DNA, the CDR3 is TGTGCCAGCAGTTCCCGACGGGCAGGGGGGAACGAGCAGTACTTC.

The chain combines TRBV9 with TRBJ2-1; no reliable D call. The V gene lost 0 bases and the J gene lost 10 bases, with 11 bases spanning the gap. Per the germline V gene, CDR1 is SGDLS and CDR2 is YYNGEE. This CDR3 contains 13 residues. In DNA, the CDR3 is TGTGCCAGCAGCGTAGGTACTCCCACGGAGCAGTTCTTC. Translating it yields CASSVGTPTEQFF.

The CDR3 DNA follows: TGTGCCAGCAGTCTCCTGGTCTCGGATTCACCCCTCCACTTT. Its protein product is CASSLLVSDSPLHF. This chain connects TRBV28 to TRBJ1-6; no firm D call. The germline CDR1 and CDR2 sequences are MDHEN and SYDVKM. The CDR3 runs to 14 residues. V was pared by 5 bases and J by 8 bases, with 13 bases between. The full variable domain, its missing parts supplied by reference TRBV28 and TRBJ1-6, is DVKVTQSSRYLVKRTGEKVFLECVQDMDHENMFWYRQDPGLGLRLIYFSYDVKMKEKGDIPEGYSVSREKKERFSLILESASTNQTSMYLCASSLLVSDSPLHFGNGTRLTVT.

This CDR3 reads CASSWSGQETQYF. In nucleotides, the CDR3 is TGTGCCAGCAGCTGGTCGGGGCAAGAGACCCAGTACTTC. The rearrangement links TRBV7-9 to TRBJ2-5, with D possibly TRBD2 on 5 matching bases. The V end was cut by 4 bases, the J end by 2 bases, with 8 bases between. The CDR3 is 13 residues long. CDR1 and CDR2 from the germline V gene are SEHNR and FQNEAQ (reference sequence).

The chain carries TRBV7-2 and TRBJ1-1, with a weak D call TRBD1 (5 bases). Germline CDR1 SGHTA, CDR2 FQGNSA. This CDR3 spans 14 amino acids. V lost 1 base, J lost 3 bases, and 9 bases lay in between. The chain's CDR3 is CASSLVMTDTEAFF. The CDR3 bases are TGTGCCAGCAGCTTAGTGATGACAGACACTGAAGCTTTCTTT.

V is TRBV7-2 and J is TRBJ1-6; D uncertain. V was clipped by 6 bases and J by 9 bases, with 21 bases between them. The V gene's germline CDR1 is SGHTA and CDR2 FQGNSA. CDR3 length equals 16 residues. CDR3 protein: CASRNRGLGDGSPLHF. CDR3 DNA: TGTGCCAGCAGGAACCGCGGACTAGGTGATGGTTCACCCCTCCACTTT. Supplemented by reference TRBV7-2 and TRBJ1-6, the full variable domain reads GAGVSQSPSNKVTEKGKDVELRCDPISGHTALYWYRQSLGQGLEFLIYFQGNSAPDKSGLPSDRFSAERTGGSVSTLTIQRTQQEDSAVYLCASRNRGLGDGSPLHFGNGTRLTVT.

The J gene is TRBJ2-7, the V gene TRBV24-1; 8 nucleotides line up with TRBD2. The CDR3 is made up of 14 amino acids. With V trimmed by 9 bases and J by 1 base, 7 bases remained unmatched. Germline values: CDR1 KGHDR, CDR2 SFDVKD. CDR3 residues: CATSPGGGSYEQYF. In DNA form, the CDR3 reads TGTGCCACCTCTCCGGGGGGGGGATCCTACGAGCAGTACTTC.

V gene TRBV6-5 combines with J gene TRBJ1-1, with D maybe TRBD1 (6 bases). V lost 6 bases to trimming and J lost 2 bases, with 13 bases between them. The CDR3 has 14 residues. Germline V gene lookup returns CDR1 MNHEY and CDR2 SVGAGI. CDR3 nucleotides: TGTGCCAGCAGGTCACGGACAGCTAACACTGAAGCTTTCTTT. It specifies CASRSRTANTEAFF.

This clone has just a few counts. The chain uses TRBV6-1 and TRBJ2-7; 11 bases fit TRBD1. V dropped 3 bases and J dropped 3; count of bases not matched to a gene: 1. CDR3 size: 14 residues. Germline assignment: CDR1 MNHNS and CDR2 SASEGT. The CDR3 sequence is CASSEGQGVYEQYF. As DNA, the CDR3 is TGTGCCAGCAGTGAGGGACAGGGGGTCTACGAGCAGTACTTC.

This chain connects TRBV7-9 to TRBJ1-2, with no clear D. V shed 4 bases and J shed 4 bases, with 19 bases lying between them. Per the germline V gene, CDR1 is SEHNR and CDR2 is FQNEAQ (reference sequence). The CDR3 has 16 residues. CDR3 residues: CASSYPPAGSTYGYTF. The CDR3 DNA follows: TGTGCCAGCAGCTACCCCCCCGCAGGATCTACCTATGGCTACACCTTC.

V is TRBV6-2 or TRBV6-3 and J is TRBJ1-3; D unclear. Germline V CDR1 and CDR2: MNHEY, SVGEGT. The germline V and J ends were trimmed by 0 bases and 0 bases, with 12 bases remaining between them. There are 17 residues in the CDR3. For the CDR3, the DNA is TGTGCCAGCAGTTACTCGGCTTGGACTCGCTCTGGAAACACCATATATTTT. Translation gives CASSYSAWTRSGNTIYF.